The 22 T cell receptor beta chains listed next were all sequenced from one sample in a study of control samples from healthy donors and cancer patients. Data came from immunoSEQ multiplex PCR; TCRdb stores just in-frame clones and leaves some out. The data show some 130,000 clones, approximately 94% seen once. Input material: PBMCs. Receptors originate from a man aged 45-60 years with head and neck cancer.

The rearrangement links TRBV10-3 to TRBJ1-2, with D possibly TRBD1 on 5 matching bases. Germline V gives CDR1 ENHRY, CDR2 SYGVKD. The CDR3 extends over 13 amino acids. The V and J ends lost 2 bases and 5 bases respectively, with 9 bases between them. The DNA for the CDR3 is TGTGCCATCAGTGAGCGCCAGGGTTATGGCTACACCTTC. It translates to CAISERQGYGYTF.

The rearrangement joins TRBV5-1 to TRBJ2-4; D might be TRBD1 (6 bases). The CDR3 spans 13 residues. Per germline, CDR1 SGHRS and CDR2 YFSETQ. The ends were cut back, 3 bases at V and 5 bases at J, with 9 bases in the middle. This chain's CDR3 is CASSSTGQNIQYF. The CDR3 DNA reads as TGCGCCAGCAGCTCGACAGGCCAAAACATTCAGTACTTC.

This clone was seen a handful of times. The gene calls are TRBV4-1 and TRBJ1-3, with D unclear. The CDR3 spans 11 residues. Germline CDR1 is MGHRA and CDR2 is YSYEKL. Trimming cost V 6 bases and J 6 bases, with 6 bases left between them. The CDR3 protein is CASSQSNTIYF. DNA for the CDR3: TGCGCCAGCAGTCAATCAAACACCATATATTTT.

The chain's CDR3 is CASSYDTGAEAFF. The CDR3 coding sequence is TGTGCCAGCAGTTACGATACCGGGGCTGAAGCTTTCTTT. The chain carries TRBV6-5 and TRBJ1-1; D not resolved. The CDR3 contains 13 residues. Trimming took off 2 bases at V and 6 bases at J, with 10 bases between the two ends. Germline V lookup: CDR1 MNHEY, CDR2 SVGAGI.

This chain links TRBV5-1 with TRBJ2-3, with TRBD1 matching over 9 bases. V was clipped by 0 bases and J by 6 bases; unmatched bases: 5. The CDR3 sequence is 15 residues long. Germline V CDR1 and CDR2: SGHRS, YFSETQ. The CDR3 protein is CASSLVQGAPDTQYF. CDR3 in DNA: TGCGCCAGCAGCTTGGTACAGGGGGCGCCCGATACGCAGTATTTT.

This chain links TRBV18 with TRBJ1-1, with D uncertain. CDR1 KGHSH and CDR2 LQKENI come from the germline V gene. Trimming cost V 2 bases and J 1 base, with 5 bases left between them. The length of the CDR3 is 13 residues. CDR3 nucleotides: TGTGCCAGCTCACCAAAGAAGAACACTGAAGCTTTCTTT. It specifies CASSPKKNTEAFF.

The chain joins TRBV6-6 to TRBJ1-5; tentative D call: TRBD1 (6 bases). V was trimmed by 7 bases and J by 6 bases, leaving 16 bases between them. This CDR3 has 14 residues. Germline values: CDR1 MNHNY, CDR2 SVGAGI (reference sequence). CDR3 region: CASTARGLGQPQHF. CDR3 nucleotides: TGTGCCAGCACCGCGAGGGGGTTGGGTCAGCCCCAGCATTTT.

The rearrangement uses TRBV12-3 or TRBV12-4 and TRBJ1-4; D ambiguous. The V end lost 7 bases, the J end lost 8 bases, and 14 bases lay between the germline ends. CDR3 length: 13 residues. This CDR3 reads CASISNTGEKLFF. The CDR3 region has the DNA TGTGCCAGCATTTCCAACACTGGCGAAAAACTGTTTTTT.

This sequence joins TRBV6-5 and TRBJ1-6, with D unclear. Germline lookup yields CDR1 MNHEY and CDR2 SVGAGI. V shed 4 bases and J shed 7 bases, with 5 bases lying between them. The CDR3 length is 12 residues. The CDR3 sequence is CASSWPNSPLHF. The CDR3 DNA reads TGTGCCAGCAGTTGGCCCAATTCACCCCTCCACTTT.

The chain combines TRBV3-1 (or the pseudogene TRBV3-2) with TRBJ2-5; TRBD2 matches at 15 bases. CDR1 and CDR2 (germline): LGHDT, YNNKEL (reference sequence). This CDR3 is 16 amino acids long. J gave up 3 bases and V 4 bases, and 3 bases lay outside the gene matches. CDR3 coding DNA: TGTGCCAGCAGCCGAGGACTAGCGGGGGGGAAAGAGACCCAGTACTTC. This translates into CASSRGLAGGKETQYF.

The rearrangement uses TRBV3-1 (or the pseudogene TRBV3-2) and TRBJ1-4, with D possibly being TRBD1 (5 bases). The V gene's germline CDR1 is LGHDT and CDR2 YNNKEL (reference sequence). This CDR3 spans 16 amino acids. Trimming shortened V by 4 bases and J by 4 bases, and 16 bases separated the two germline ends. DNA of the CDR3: TGTGCCAGCAGCCTGGGGGGAATGGGTCTTAATGAAAAACTGTTTTTT. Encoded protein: CASSLGGMGLNEKLFF.

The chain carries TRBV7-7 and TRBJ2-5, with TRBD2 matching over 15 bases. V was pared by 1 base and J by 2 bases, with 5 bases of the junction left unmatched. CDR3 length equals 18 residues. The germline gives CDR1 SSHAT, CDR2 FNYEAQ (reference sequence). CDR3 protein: CASSLGTSGGAGQETQYF. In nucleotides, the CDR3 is TGTGCCAGCAGCTTAGGGACTAGCGGGGGGGCCGGACAAGAGACCCAGTACTTC.

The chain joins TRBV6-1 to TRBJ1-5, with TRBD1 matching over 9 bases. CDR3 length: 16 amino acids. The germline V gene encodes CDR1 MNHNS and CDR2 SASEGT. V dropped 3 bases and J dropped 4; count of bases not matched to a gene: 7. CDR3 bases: TGTGCCAGCAGTGACGGAAAGGGGACAGGGAATCAGCCCCAGCATTTT. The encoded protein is CASSDGKGTGNQPQHF.

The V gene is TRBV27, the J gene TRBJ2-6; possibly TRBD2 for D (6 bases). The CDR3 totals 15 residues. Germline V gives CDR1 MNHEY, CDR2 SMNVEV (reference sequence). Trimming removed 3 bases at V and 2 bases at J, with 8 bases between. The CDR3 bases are TGTGCCAGCAGTTTGGGAGGAGCTGGGGCCAACGTCCTGACTTTC. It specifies CASSLGGAGANVLTF.

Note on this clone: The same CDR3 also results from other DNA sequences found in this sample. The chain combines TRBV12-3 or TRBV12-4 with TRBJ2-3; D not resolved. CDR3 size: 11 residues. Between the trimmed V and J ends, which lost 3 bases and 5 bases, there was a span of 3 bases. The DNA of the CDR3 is TGTGCCAGCAGTTTGTTAGATACGCAGTATTTT. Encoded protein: CASSLLDTQYF.

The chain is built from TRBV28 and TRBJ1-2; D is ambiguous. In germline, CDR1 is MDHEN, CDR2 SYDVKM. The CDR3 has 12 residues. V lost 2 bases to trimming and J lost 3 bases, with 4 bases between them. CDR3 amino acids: CASSLTDYGYTF. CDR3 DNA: TGTGCCAGCAGTTTAACAGACTATGGCTACACCTTC.

Here the CDR3 reads CASSSSTGTIYEQYF. The CDR3 nucleotides are TGTGCCAGCAGCTCCAGCACCGGGACCATCTACGAGCAGTACTTC. V usage is TRBV7-2 and J usage is TRBJ2-7, with D possibly called TRBD1 or TRBD2 (5 bases each). The CDR3 has 15 amino acids. V was cut by 4 bases and J by 3 bases, with 16 bases left in between. Germline CDR1 and CDR2: SGHTA and FQGNSA.

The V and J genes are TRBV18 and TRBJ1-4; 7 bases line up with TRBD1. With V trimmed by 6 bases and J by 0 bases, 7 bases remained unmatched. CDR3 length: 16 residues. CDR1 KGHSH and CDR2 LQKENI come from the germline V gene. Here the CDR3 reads CASSLDRIATNEKLFF. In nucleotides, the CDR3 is TGTGCCAGCTCCCTGGACAGGATCGCAACTAATGAAAAACTGTTTTTT.

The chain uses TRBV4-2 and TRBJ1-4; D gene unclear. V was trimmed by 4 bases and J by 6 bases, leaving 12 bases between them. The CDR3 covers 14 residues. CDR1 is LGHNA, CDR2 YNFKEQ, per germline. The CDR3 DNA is TGTGCCAGCAGCCTTGAGGGCCGGGATGAAAAACTGTTTTTT. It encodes CASSLEGRDEKLFF.

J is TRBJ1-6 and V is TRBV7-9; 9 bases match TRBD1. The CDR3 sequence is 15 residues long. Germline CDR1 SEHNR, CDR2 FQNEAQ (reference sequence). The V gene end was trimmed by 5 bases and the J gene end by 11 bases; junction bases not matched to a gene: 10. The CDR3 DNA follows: TGTGCCAGCAGCCCGTCCGGGACAGGGTTTACACCCCTCCACTTT. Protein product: CASSPSGTGFTPLHF.

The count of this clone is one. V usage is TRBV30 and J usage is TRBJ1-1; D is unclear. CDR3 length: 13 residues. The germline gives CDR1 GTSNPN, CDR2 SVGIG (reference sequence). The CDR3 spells CATSGRGNTEAFF. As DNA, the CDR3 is TGTGCAACCTCAGGACGGGGGAACACTGAAGCTTTCTTT.

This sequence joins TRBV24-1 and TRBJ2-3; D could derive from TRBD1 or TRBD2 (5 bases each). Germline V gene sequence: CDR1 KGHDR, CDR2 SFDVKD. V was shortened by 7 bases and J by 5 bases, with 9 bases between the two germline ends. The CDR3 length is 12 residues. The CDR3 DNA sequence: TGTGCCACCAGCGGGGCAGGAGATACGCAGTATTTT. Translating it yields CATSGAGDTQYF.